Each of the 3 T cell receptor beta chains below was sequenced from the same sample in a study of post-analysis software for immune sequencing data. The study's findings and limits: Roughly 5 TRBV segments (TRBV5-6, TRBV5-1 and TRBV20-1 among them) occurred more frequently in patients than in controls.

Unique molecular identifiers were built into the TCR beta cDNA libraries. TCRdb passed the PCR reads through MiXCR, listing each CDR3 protein once. The repertoire consists of approximately 730,000 distinct CDR3 sequences, with roughly 30% occurring once and the leading ten covering under 0.7%. These TCRs are of unknown antigen specificity. The sequencing input was blood. Receptors originate from a girl aged 5 to 17 with multiple sclerosis.

V is TRBV5-4 and J is TRBJ2-5; TRBD1 matches at 8 bases. The CDR3 covers 14 residues. Trimming at V came to 7 bases and at J to 4 bases, leaving 9 bases not matched to a gene. In germline, CDR1 is SGHNT, CDR2 YYREEE (reference sequence). The CDR3 DNA reads TGTGCCAGCCCGATGACAGGGGTGGGAGAGACCCAGTACTTC. The encoded protein is CASPMTGVGETQYF. The full variable domain, its missing parts supplied by reference TRBV5-4 and TRBJ2-5, is ETGVTQSPTHLIKTRGQQVTLRCSSQSGHNTVSWYQQALGQGPQFIFQYYREEENGRGNFPPRFSGLQFPNYSSELNVNALELDDSALYLCASPMTGVGETQYFGPGTRLLVL.

V usage is TRBV12-3 or TRBV12-4 and J usage is TRBJ2-7; TRBD2 is a possible D gene (6 bases). V dropped 0 bases and J dropped 6 bases, with 12 bases sitting between them. The CDR3 is made up of 14 amino acids. CDR3 sequence reads: CASSLAGGAREQYF. CDR3 in DNA: TGTGCCAGCAGTTTAGCCGGGGGTGCGCGCGAGCAGTACTTC.

The CDR3 spells CATGLAGGAVTGELFF. CDR3 DNA sequence: TGTGCCACGGGACTAGCGGGAGGGGCGGTCACCGGGGAGCTGTTTTTT. The J gene is TRBJ2-2, the V gene TRBV10-3; TRBD2 agrees at 16 bases. Trimming at V came to 10 bases and at J to 4 bases, leaving 6 bases not matched to a gene. CDR1 is ENHRY, CDR2 SYGVKD, per germline. CDR3 length: 16 residues.